This T cell receptor (beta chain) is from a study of regulatory T cells in long-lasting Graves disease. Time point meaning: persistent/refractory GD, antithyroid drugs over 5 years with positive TRAb. Construction of the TCR library relied on RNA isolated from PBMCs. The patients were drawn from one endocrinology department in Xi'an, China. Germline CDR1 is SEHNR and CDR2 is FQNEAQ (reference sequence). The CDR3 sequence is 14 residues long. Trimming removed 6 bases from V and 3 bases from J, with 15 bases in between. According to the study, TCR beta libraries were built with iRepertoire HTBI primers and CDR3-region Arm-PCR. TCRdb re-derived calls from the multiplex PCR reads in MiXCR, one entry per CDR3 protein. Here the sample spans 300,000 to 400,000 distinct CDR3 sequences, around 20% being singletons.

This receptor was identified in a female donor with Graves disease. The chain has TRBV7-9 and TRBJ2-7; weak D call: TRBD2 (6 bases). This material consisted of peripheral blood mononuclear cells (PBMCs), taken when the disease was refractory, from a patient treated with antithyroid drugs. CDR3 nucleotide sequence: TGTGCCAGCAGGGCGGAGGGAGACGGCTACGAGCAGTACTTC. Protein sequence: CASRAEGDGYEQYF.